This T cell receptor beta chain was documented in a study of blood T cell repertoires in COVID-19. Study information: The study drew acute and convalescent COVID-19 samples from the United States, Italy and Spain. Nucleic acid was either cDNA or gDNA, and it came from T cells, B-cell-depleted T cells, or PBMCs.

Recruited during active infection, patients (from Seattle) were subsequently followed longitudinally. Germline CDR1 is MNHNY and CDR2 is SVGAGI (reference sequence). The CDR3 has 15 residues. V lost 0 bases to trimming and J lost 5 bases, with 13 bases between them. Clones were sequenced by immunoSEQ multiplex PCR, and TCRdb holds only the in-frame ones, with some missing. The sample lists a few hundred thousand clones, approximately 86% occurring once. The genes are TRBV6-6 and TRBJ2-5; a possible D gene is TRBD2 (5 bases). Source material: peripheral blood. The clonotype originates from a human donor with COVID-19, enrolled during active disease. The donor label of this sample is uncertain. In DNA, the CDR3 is TGTGCCAGCAGTTACTCGAGTGAACTAGGGGAGACCCAGTACTTC. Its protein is CASSYSSELGETQYF.